A single sample gave rise to the 20 T cell receptor beta chains below, sequenced in a study of blood T cell repertoires in COVID-19. The repertoire was sequenced with immunoSEQ multiplex PCR; TCRdb's copy has only in-frame clones and lacks some. The profile shows about 140,000 clones, 85% to 90% of them singletons. The specimen was peripheral blood. All receptors come from a man aged 50-59 years with active or convalescent COVID-19.

CDR3 DNA sequence: TGTGCCAGTAGTATGTGGCCGGCCCGGAGGGATCAGCCCCAGCATTTT. As protein: CASSMWPARRDQPQHF. V is TRBV19 and J is TRBJ1-5, with no clear D. The CDR3 covers 16 residues. CDR1 and CDR2 from the germline V gene are LNHDA and SQIVND (reference sequence). The V end was cut by 3 bases, the J end by 5 bases, with 17 bases between.

The V and J genes are TRBV5-4 and TRBJ1-2; maybe TRBD1 (6 bases). The CDR3 totals 15 residues. Looked up from germline, CDR1 is SGHNT and CDR2 is YYREEE (reference sequence). The V end lost 4 bases, the J end lost 5 bases, and 18 bases lay between the germline ends. The CDR3 sequence: CASSGKRTVLYGYTF. The CDR3 DNA reads as TGTGCCAGCAGCGGAAAAAGGACAGTCCTATATGGCTACACCTTC.

This clone showed up just a few times. The J gene is TRBJ1-5, the V gene TRBV28, with D perhaps TRBD1 (6 bases). This CDR3 has 16 amino acids. CDR1 MDHEN and CDR2 SYDVKM come from the germline V gene. V dropped 4 bases and J dropped 1 base, with 14 bases sitting between them. In DNA form, the CDR3 reads TGTGCCAGCAGTTACCTCCCAGGGGCGAGCAATCAGCCCCAGCATTTT. As protein: CASSYLPGASNQPQHF.

The chain recombines TRBV5-4 with TRBJ2-1; D may be TRBD2 (6 bases). Germline CDR1 reads SGHNT; CDR2 reads YYREEE (reference sequence). The V gene lost 2 bases and the J gene lost 7 bases, with 13 bases spanning the gap. CDR3 length: 14 residues. The CDR3 DNA follows: TGTGCCAGCAGCTTTTTCGGGAGTGTAAATGAGCAGTTCTTC. It yields the protein CASSFFGSVNEQFF.

The gene calls are TRBV7-8 and TRBJ1-2, with 11 bases identical to TRBD1. This CDR3 is built from 17 residues. Germline-derived CDR1 and CDR2 are SGHVS and FQNEAQ. The V segment lost 5 bases and the J segment 5 bases; nucleotides outside the gene matches: 13. The CDR3 here is CASSITPGQGARYGYTF. DNA of the CDR3: TGTGCCAGCAGCATTACCCCCGGACAGGGGGCGCGTTATGGCTACACCTTC.

This chain uses TRBV3-1 (or the pseudogene TRBV3-2) with TRBJ2-3, with 16 bases lining up with TRBD2. CDR1 is LGHDT, CDR2 YNNKEL, per germline (reference sequence). The CDR3 has 14 residues. V shed 4 bases, J shed 10 bases, and the junction held 2 bases outside the gene matches. The CDR3 sequence: CASSRGLAGGAQYF. Written as DNA, the CDR3 is TGTGCCAGCAGCCGGGGACTAGCGGGAGGGGCGCAGTATTTT.

The chain is built from TRBV4-1 and TRBJ2-1; D may be TRBD1 (5 bases). The CDR3 has 16 residues. Germline CDR1 and CDR2: MGHRA and YSYEKL. V was cut by 1 base and J by 3 bases, with 13 bases left in between. The CDR3 nucleotides are TGCGCCAGCAGCCAAGCGGGCAGGGCTGTCTACAATGAGCAGTTCTTC. It yields the protein CASSQAGRAVYNEQFF.

V is TRBV6-5 and J is TRBJ1-4, with no clear D. The V end lost 8 bases, the J end lost 0 bases, and 4 bases lay between the germline ends. The CDR3 covers 12 residues. Germline CDR1 and CDR2: MNHEY and SVGAGI. The DNA for the CDR3 is TGTGCCAGCGAGACAACTAATGAAAAACTGTTTTTT. The encoded protein is CASETTNEKLFF.

This chain links TRBV4-1 with TRBJ1-1; no firm D call. V was pared by 2 bases and J by 6 bases, with 7 bases between. The CDR3 is made up of 12 amino acids. Germline loops: CDR1 MGHRA, CDR2 YSYEKL. CDR3 DNA: TGCGCCAGCAGCCAAATGGGAGCTGAAGCTTTCTTT. Translated: CASSQMGAEAFF.

The chain links TRBV10-3 to TRBJ1-2, with 9 bases matching TRBD1. V lost 6 bases to trimming and J lost 1 base; unmatched junction nucleotides: 6. The CDR3 is made up of 15 amino acids. Germline V gene sequence: CDR1 ENHRY, CDR2 SYGVKD. The CDR3 DNA reads as TGTGCCATCAGGTCCGGGACAGGGATTAACTATGGCTACACCTTC. The encoded protein is CAIRSGTGINYGYTF.

This clone has only one observation. The chain links TRBV7-9 to TRBJ2-5; D might be TRBD1 (6 bases). Germline CDR1 is SEHNR and CDR2 is FQNEAQ (reference sequence). V lost 4 bases and J 4 bases, leaving 16 bases between the germline ends. The CDR3 is made up of 15 amino acids. This CDR3 is CASSYQQGPGETQYF. The CDR3 DNA sequence: TGTGCCAGCAGCTACCAACAGGGTCCGGGAGAGACCCAGTACTTC.

The chain is built from TRBV27 and TRBJ2-1; 7 bases fit TRBD1. Losses at the gene ends were 4 bases for V and 2 bases for J; bases not matched to a gene: 2. CDR1 and CDR2 from the germline V gene are MNHEY and SMNVEV (reference sequence). This CDR3 region has 14 residues. The CDR3: CASSSQGAYNEQFF. As DNA, the CDR3 is TGTGCCAGCAGTTCCCAGGGGGCCTACAATGAGCAGTTCTTC.

The V call is TRBV19, the J call TRBJ2-7, with a tentative D call TRBD1 (5 bases). The CDR3 length is 12 residues. CDR1 and CDR2 from the germline V gene are LNHDA and SQIVND (reference sequence). The V end lost 5 bases, the J end lost 7 bases, and 12 bases lay between the germline ends. CDR3 loop: CASSPTQGEQYF. The CDR3 nucleotides are TGTGCCAGTAGTCCGACGCAGGGTGAGCAGTACTTC.

The chain couples TRBV5-6 to TRBJ2-3, with 7 bases fitting TRBD2. The CDR3 is made up of 13 amino acids. From germline, CDR1 is SGHDT and CDR2 YYEEEE. Losses at the gene ends were 4 bases for V and 6 bases for J; bases not matched to a gene: 5. CDR3 sequence (DNA): TGTGCCAGCAGCCCTCTCGGGGGGGATACGCAGTATTTT. Protein: CASSPLGGDTQYF.

J is TRBJ1-1 and V is TRBV29-1, with 9 bases matching TRBD1. Germline V CDR1 and CDR2: SQVTM, ANQGSEA. The CDR3 contains 12 residues. J lost 4 bases, V lost 6 bases, and 3 bases had no gene match. The CDR3 DNA sequence: TGCAGCGTGGGACAGGGATTCACTGAAGCTTTCTTT. Protein product: CSVGQGFTEAFF.

The chain couples TRBV19 to TRBJ2-4; tentatively, D is TRBD2 (5 bases). The CDR3 has 15 residues. V was cut by 2 bases and J by 0 bases, with 8 bases left in between. From germline, CDR1 is LNHDA and CDR2 SQIVND (reference sequence). CDR3 nucleotide sequence: TGTGCCAGTAGTATACGGGGTCTAGCCAAAAACATTCAGTACTTC. Translated, it gives CASSIRGLAKNIQYF.

Here the CDR3 reads CASSQPGQGKVLSSYNEQFF. In DNA form, the CDR3 reads TGTGCCAGCAGCCAACCAGGACAGGGAAAAGTTTTGAGCTCCTACAATGAGCAGTTCTTC. The V gene is TRBV3-1 (or the pseudogene TRBV3-2), the J gene TRBJ2-1; 8 positions match TRBD1. CDR1 LGHDT and CDR2 YNNKEL come from the germline V gene (reference sequence). V lost 2 bases and J lost 0; bases outside the gene matches: 15. The CDR3 covers 20 residues.

This clone has only one observation. The rearrangement links TRBV7-8 to TRBJ1-2; the match to TRBD1 covers 10 bases. CDR3 length: 16 amino acids. The J segment lost 3 bases and the V segment lost 5 bases, leaving 9 bases of the junction unmatched. Per germline, CDR1 SGHVS and CDR2 FQNEAQ. CDR3 amino acids: CASSKSRQGAYYGYTF. The CDR3 DNA follows: TGTGCCAGCAGCAAATCCCGACAGGGGGCGTACTATGGCTACACCTTC.

V usage is TRBV5-1 and J usage is TRBJ1-1, with no clear D. Germline V lookup: CDR1 SGHRS, CDR2 YFSETQ. V was cut by 2 bases and J by 1 base, with 6 bases left in between. The CDR3 runs to 13 residues. The CDR3 coding sequence is TGCGCCAGCAGCTTTGCAGGGAACACTGAAGCTTTCTTT. It yields the protein CASSFAGNTEAFF.

The V and J genes are TRBV27 and TRBJ2-2; TRBD2 aligns across 8 bases. The CDR3 consists of 15 residues. Unmatched junction bases numbered 4, after V lost 7 bases and J lost 0 bases. CDR1 and CDR2 (germline): MNHEY, SMNVEV (reference sequence). CDR3 in DNA: TGTGCCAGCAAACCGGGACTAGCGAACACCGGGGAGCTGTTTTTT. Residues: CASKPGLANTGELFF.